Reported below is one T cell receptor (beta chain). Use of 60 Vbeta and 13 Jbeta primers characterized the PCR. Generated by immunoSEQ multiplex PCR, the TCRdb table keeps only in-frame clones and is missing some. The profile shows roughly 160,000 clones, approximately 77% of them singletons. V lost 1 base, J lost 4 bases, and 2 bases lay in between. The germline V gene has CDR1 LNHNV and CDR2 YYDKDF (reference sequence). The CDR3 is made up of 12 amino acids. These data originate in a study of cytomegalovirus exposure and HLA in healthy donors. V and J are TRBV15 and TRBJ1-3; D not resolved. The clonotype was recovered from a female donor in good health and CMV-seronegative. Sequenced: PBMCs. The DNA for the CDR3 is TGTGCCACCAGCAGAGCAGGAAACACCATATATTTT. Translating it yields CATSRAGNTIYF.